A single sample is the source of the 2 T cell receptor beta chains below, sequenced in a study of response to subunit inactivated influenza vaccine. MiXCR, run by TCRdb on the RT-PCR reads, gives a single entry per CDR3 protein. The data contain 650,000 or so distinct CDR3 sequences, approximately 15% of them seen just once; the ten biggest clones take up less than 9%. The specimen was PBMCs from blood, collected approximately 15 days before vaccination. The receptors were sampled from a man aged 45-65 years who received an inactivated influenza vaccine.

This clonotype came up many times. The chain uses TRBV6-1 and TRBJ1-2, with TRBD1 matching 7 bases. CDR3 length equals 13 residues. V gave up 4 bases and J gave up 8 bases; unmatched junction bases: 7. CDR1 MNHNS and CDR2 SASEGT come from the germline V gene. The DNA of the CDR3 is TGTGCCAGCAGTGTGTCGGGACAGCCGGGCTACACCTTC. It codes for CASSVSGQPGYTF.

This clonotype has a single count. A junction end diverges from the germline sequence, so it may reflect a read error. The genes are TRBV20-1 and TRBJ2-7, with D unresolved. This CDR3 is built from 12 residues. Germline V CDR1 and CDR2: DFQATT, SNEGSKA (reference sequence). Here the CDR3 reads CRARVSRYEQYF. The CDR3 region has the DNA TGCAGAGCTAGAGTGTCTCGCTACGAGCAGTACTTC.